This TCR beta chain was recorded in a study of cytomegalovirus exposure and HLA in healthy donors. The CDR3 is 15 residues long. Per the germline V gene, CDR1 is MNHNS and CDR2 is SASEGT. Trimming took off 8 bases at V and 5 bases at J, with 18 bases between the two ends. 13 Jbeta primers and 60 Vbeta primers were used for the PCR. The data were produced by immunoSEQ multiplex PCR, yet TCRdb's version contains in-frame clones alone and is incomplete. The sample carries over 120,000 clones, 77% recorded once. Study findings and constraints: Immune exposure was documented only through CMV serostatus. Accurate prediction of HLA-A and HLA-B alleles (for most subjects) was reportedly achieved from TCR beta sequences. There were 160 or so TCR beta chains listed as cytomegalovirus-associated. For cytomegalovirus status, the classifier reportedly gave diagnoses with high specificity and sensitivity.

On this clone: Its cognate antigen is unknown.

This chain connects TRBV6-1 to TRBJ1-4; D is perhaps TRBD1 (5 bases). The specimen sequenced was PBMCs. This clonotype was sampled from a male donor in good health and CMV-seronegative. CDR3 DNA sequence: TGTGCCAGCCGGAGGGACGGTTCGGGAAATGAAAAACTGTTTTTT. This translates into CASRRDGSGNEKLFF.